A single sample is the source of the 19 T cell receptor beta chains below, sequenced in a study of cytomegalovirus exposure and HLA in healthy donors. A multiplex PCR was run with 60 Vbeta primers and 13 Jbeta primers. Clones were sequenced by immunoSEQ multiplex PCR, and TCRdb holds only the in-frame ones, with some missing. The sample has about 130,000 clones, 77% seen once. Source material: PBMCs. All receptors derive from a male donor in good health and CMV-seropositive.

The chain links TRBV28 to TRBJ1-4; D perhaps matches TRBD1 (5 bases). Germline V gives CDR1 MDHEN, CDR2 SYDVKM. The CDR3 consists of 13 residues. V was shortened by 5 bases and J by 14 bases, with 18 bases between the two germline ends. The CDR3 region is CASSTPGTRKLFF. The CDR3 DNA follows: TGTGCCAGCAGTACCCCGGGGACTCGCAAGCTGTTTTTT. Full variable domain (remainder filled in from reference TRBV28 and TRBJ1-4): DVKVTQSSRYLVKRTGEKVFLECVQDMDHENMFWYRQDPGLGLRLIYFSYDVKMKEKGDIPEGYSVSREKKERFSLILESASTNQTSMYLCASSTPGTRKLFFGSGTQLSVL.

The chain is built from TRBV28 and TRBJ1-4; TRBD1 might be the D (5 bases). Germline-derived CDR1 and CDR2 are MDHEN and SYDVKM. Trimming left V 3 bases short and J 6 bases short, with 20 bases between. CDR3 length: 17 residues. The CDR3 sequence: CASSLGTGHWDYEKLFF. In nucleotides, the CDR3 is TGTGCCAGCAGTTTGGGGACGGGCCATTGGGACTATGAAAAACTGTTTTTT.

The chain uses TRBV2 and TRBJ2-3, with a weak D call TRBD2 (6 bases). This CDR3 contains 14 residues. The germline V gene has CDR1 SNHLY and CDR2 FYNNEI. V lost 4 bases, J lost 0 bases, and 8 bases lay in between. The CDR3 sequence: CASSAGVSTDTQYF. In nucleotides, the CDR3 is TGTGCCAGCAGTGCGGGGGTTAGCACAGATACGCAGTATTTT. Looking up the rest from reference TRBV2 and TRBJ2-3 gives the full variable domain: EPEVTQTPSHQVTQMGQEVILRCVPISNHLYFYWYRQILGQKVEFLVSFYNNEISEKSEIFDDQFSVERPDGSNFTLKIRSTKLEDSAMYFCASSAGVSTDTQYFGPGTRLTVL.

This clone was seen a few times. The gene calls are TRBV18 and TRBJ2-1; 8 bases line up with TRBD2. CDR1 is KGHSH, CDR2 LQKENI, per germline. This CDR3 has 15 residues. V shed 5 bases, J shed 7 bases, and the junction held 10 bases outside the gene matches. CDR3: CASSKDNGGVNEQFF. DNA of the CDR3: TGTGCCAGCTCAAAGGACAACGGGGGGGTTAATGAGCAGTTCTTC.

The CDR3 DNA follows: TGTGCCAGTAGTATCGGGACACTAACTAACTATGGCTACACCTTC. Translation gives CASSIGTLTNYGYTF. The chain uses TRBV19 and TRBJ1-2, with D tentatively TRBD1 (6 bases). CDR1 is LNHDA and CDR2 is SQIVND in the germline V gene (reference sequence). V shed 3 bases and J shed 0 bases, with 11 bases lying between them. This CDR3 is built from 15 residues.

This chain connects TRBV11-2 to TRBJ1-1; possible D gene TRBD1, 6 bases. V was shortened by 4 bases and J by 13 bases, with 22 bases between the two germline ends. The CDR3 runs 14 residues. The germline CDR1 and CDR2 sequences are SGHAT and FQNNGV. For the CDR3, the DNA is TGTGCCAGCAGCTCCTTACAGGGTGATGGTTCGCTTTTCTTT. Translated, it gives CASSSLQGDGSLFF.

Only a few counts were recorded for this clone. The CDR3 DNA reads as TGTGCCAGTAGTTACCTACAGGGAATGAGGAACACTGAAGCTTTCTTT. Protein: CASSYLQGMRNTEAFF. The chain recombines TRBV19 with TRBJ1-1; the D gene is possibly TRBD1 (6 bases). Trimming stripped 5 bases from V and 1 base from J, with 17 bases between. CDR3 length: 16 residues. Germline CDR1 and CDR2: LNHDA and SQIVND (reference sequence).

This clone has more than one count but fewer than ten. The chain couples TRBV7-9 to TRBJ2-7, with 9 bases that match TRBD2. CDR3 length equals 13 residues. The junction had 1 base not matched to a gene; V was cut back by 4 bases and J by 3 bases. Germline V lookup: CDR1 SEHNR, CDR2 FQNEAQ (reference sequence). The CDR3 region is CASSWTSVYEQYF. In DNA form, the CDR3 reads TGTGCCAGCAGCTGGACTAGCGTCTACGAGCAGTACTTC.

The chain combines TRBV19 with TRBJ2-5; D remains ambiguous. The CDR3 loop spans 14 amino acids. Trimming stripped 7 bases from V and 5 bases from J, with 17 bases between. Germline CDR1 reads LNHDA; CDR2 reads SQIVND (reference sequence). CDR3 amino acids: CASKRSGPRETQYF. Here the CDR3 DNA reads TGTGCCAGTAAACGGTCAGGCCCCCGGGAGACCCAGTACTTC.

The V gene is TRBV6-5, the J gene TRBJ2-7; TRBD1 matches 9 bases. This CDR3 is built from 13 residues. Germline values: CDR1 MNHEY, CDR2 SVGAGI. Losses at the gene ends were 6 bases for V and 5 bases for J; bases not matched to a gene: 5. The CDR3 DNA reads TGTGCCAGCAGCCCGGGACAGGGTCACGAGCAGTACTTC. Protein product: CASSPGQGHEQYF.

This chain connects TRBV7-9 to TRBJ1-4, with D hard to call. The CDR3 has 16 amino acids. CDR1 is SEHNR, CDR2 FQNEAQ, per germline (reference sequence). The ends were cut back, 4 bases at V and 0 bases at J, with 12 bases in the middle. The CDR3 nucleotides are TGTGCCAGCAGCTCCCAGCGGGGAGCAACTAATGAAAAACTGTTTTTT. Translating gives CASSSQRGATNEKLFF.

Only a few counts were recorded for this clone. J is TRBJ2-1 and V is TRBV28; 9 bases are shared with TRBD2. The V and J ends lost 7 bases and 0 bases, in that order; junction bases with no gene match: 10. This CDR3 spans 17 amino acids. Germline V lookup: CDR1 MDHEN, CDR2 SYDVKM. The CDR3 protein is CASTSSGTFASYNEQFF. The CDR3 nucleotides read TGTGCCAGCACTTCTAGCGGGACTTTTGCCTCCTACAATGAGCAGTTCTTC.

The chain has TRBV5-4 and TRBJ2-2; 10 bases fit TRBD2. Germline trimming cut 4 bases from V and 4 bases from J; bases unmatched to any gene: 7. This CDR3 spans 16 amino acids. Germline V lookup: CDR1 SGHNT, CDR2 YYREEE (reference sequence). The CDR3 nucleotides read TGTGCCAGCAGCCATCCTAGCGGGAGTGGCACCGGGGAGCTGTTTTTT. It specifies CASSHPSGSGTGELFF.

The J gene is TRBJ2-2, the V gene TRBV6-1, with D maybe TRBD1 (5 bases). Trimming pared 7 bases from V and 3 bases from J, leaving 15 bases between. The CDR3 length is 15 residues. Per the germline V gene, CDR1 is MNHNS and CDR2 is SASEGT. The CDR3 region has the DNA TGTGCCAGCAAGCTGGGGCACAGCGACACCGGGGAGCTGTTTTTT. It is translated as CASKLGHSDTGELFF.

In DNA form, the CDR3 reads TGTGCCAGCAGTTTGGAGGGAGTCGGAGCGTCGAGCGGGAGGGTGCGGGAGCAGTACTTC. Translation gives CASSLEGVGASSGRVREQYF. The chain couples TRBV28 to TRBJ2-7; TRBD2 aligns across 10 bases. Looked up from germline, CDR1 is MDHEN and CDR2 is SYDVKM. This CDR3 comprises 20 residues. The trim removed 3 bases at V and 7 bases at J, leaving 24 bases unmatched.

This clone appeared a few times. V and J are TRBV28 and TRBJ1-2; D perhaps matches TRBD1 (5 bases). The V end lost 8 bases, the J end lost 5 bases, and 18 bases lay between the germline ends. There are 14 residues in the CDR3. The V gene's germline CDR1 is MDHEN and CDR2 SYDVKM. The CDR3 DNA sequence: TGTGCCAGCGGTCCCCCGCGGGGGGTATATGGCTACACCTTC. This translates into CASGPPRGVYGYTF.

V is TRBV19 and J is TRBJ1-5, with D uncertain. There are 15 residues in the CDR3. CDR1 is LNHDA, CDR2 SQIVND, per germline (reference sequence). V dropped 2 bases and J dropped 4 bases, with 12 bases sitting between them. The DNA for the CDR3 is TGTGCCAGTAGTATATTTCTGTCAGGAAATCAGCCCCAGCATTTT. Translated: CASSIFLSGNQPQHF.

The chain uses TRBV19 and TRBJ1-2; D might be TRBD1 (6 bases). From germline, CDR1 is LNHDA and CDR2 SQIVND (reference sequence). The CDR3 has 17 residues. V gave up 3 bases and J gave up 3 bases, with 20 bases separating them. CDR3 in DNA: TGTGCCAGTAGTATCGGGACCGGGAAGACAGGCGACTATGGCTACACCTTC. Amino acid sequence: CASSIGTGKTGDYGYTF. The variable domain in full, completed from reference TRBV19 and TRBJ1-2, reads DGGITQSPKYLFRKEGQNVTLSCEQNLNHDAMYWYRQDPGQGLRLIYYSQIVNDFQKGDIAEGYSVSREKKESFPLTVTSAQKNPTAFYLCASSIGTGKTGDYGYTFGSGTRLTVV.

This rearrangement joins TRBV19 to TRBJ2-3; a weak D match, TRBD1 (6 bases). CDR3 length: 15 amino acids. Germline assignment: CDR1 LNHDA and CDR2 SQIVND (reference sequence). V lost 3 bases, J lost 2 bases, and 12 bases lay in between. DNA of the CDR3: TGTGCCAGTAGTATCAAGACAGGATACACAGATACGCAGTATTTT. This gives the protein CASSIKTGYTDTQYF.